This TCR beta chain comes out of a study of T cell responses to AZD1222 COVID-19 vaccine. The protocol was immunoSEQ multiplex PCR, while the TCRdb copy is restricted to in-frame clones and leaves out a portion. Of tens of thousands of clones listed, 90% are singletons. About this clone: Its antigen is undetermined.

CDR1 MDHEN and CDR2 SYDVKM come from the germline V gene. The V segment lost 4 bases and the J segment 7 bases; nucleotides outside the gene matches: 3. The CDR3 is 13 amino acids. Study-wide results and caveats: Targeting of unmutated variant regions was reportedly seen in nearly half of spike-specific TCRs. White British donors predominated, females outnumbered males, and clonal diversity was possibly underestimated. Only a handful of AZD1222 recipients, six or seven in all, had baseline seropositivity. Along spike, vaccine-associated CD4 TCRs were found throughout, with dominance at 160-218 and 743-854.

The gene calls are TRBV28 and TRBJ1-4, with 7 positions matching TRBD1. The TCR originated in an adult in good health. Sequencing used peripheral blood, obtained on day 0 of AZD1222 vaccination. CDR3 nucleotide sequence: TGTGCCAGCAGTTCGGGACAGACTGAAAAACTGTTTTTT. Translation gives CASSSGQTEKLFF.